One sample yielded the 16 T cell receptor beta chains listed below, sequenced in a study of vaccination effects on CD4 cells after COVID-19. Libraries were prepared by immunoSEQ multiplex PCR; TCRdb keeps only in-frame clonotypes and omits some of them. This repertoire shows some 39,000 clones, more than 75% found once; its top ten account for roughly 3%. Researchers isolated CD4+ T cells once roughly nine days of culture had elapsed. The antigens of these receptors remain unknown. The input for sequencing was CD4+ T cells from PBMCs cultured without peptide, taken before COVID-19 vaccination. These receptors all stem from a human donor who received a COVID-19 vaccine.

The rearrangement links TRBV18 to TRBJ1-1; 11 bases fit TRBD1. In germline, CDR1 is KGHSH, CDR2 LQKENI. V lost 4 bases and J lost 5; bases outside the gene matches: 3. The CDR3 totals 14 residues. In DNA, the CDR3 is TGTGCCAGCTCACTGGACAGGGGGCAAACTGAAGCTTTCTTT. This gives the protein CASSLDRGQTEAFF.

The chain uses TRBV28 and TRBJ2-1, with D unclear. Germline V gene lookup returns CDR1 MDHEN and CDR2 SYDVKM. The CDR3 runs to 14 residues. Trimming cost V 4 bases and J 6 bases, with 13 bases left between them. The CDR3 nucleotides are TGTGCCAGCAGTTCCCCAGGCCCATCCAATGAGCAGTTCTTC. Translating it yields CASSSPGPSNEQFF.

The chain uses TRBV6-2 or TRBV6-3 and TRBJ2-7; 8 nucleotides match TRBD2. The CDR3 runs 15 residues. Germline V gene lookup returns CDR1 MNHEY and CDR2 SVGEGT. The V gene end was trimmed by 6 bases and the J gene end by 0 bases; junction bases not matched to a gene: 7. CDR3: CASSPGLGSSYEQYV. CDR3 in DNA: TGTGCCAGCAGCCCGGGACTAGGTAGCTCCTACGAGCAGTACGTC.

V and J are TRBV28 and TRBJ1-2, with D uncertain. CDR1 is MDHEN, CDR2 SYDVKM, per germline. The V end was cut by 6 bases, the J end by 2 bases, with 7 bases between. The CDR3 is 12 amino acids. Here the CDR3 reads CASSPENYGYTF. The CDR3 coding sequence is TGTGCCAGCAGCCCAGAAAACTATGGCTACACCTTC.

V gene TRBV2 combines with J gene TRBJ1-1; possible D gene TRBD1, 6 bases. Trimming cost V 8 bases and J 4 bases, with 17 bases left between them. This CDR3 region has 14 residues. Per the germline V gene, CDR1 is SNHLY and CDR2 is FYNNEI. CDR3: CASFGGALLTEAFF. DNA of the CDR3: TGTGCCAGCTTCGGGGGGGCGCTTCTCACTGAAGCTTTCTTT.

The genes are TRBV15 and TRBJ1-3, with 12 nucleotides matching TRBD1. There are 15 residues in the CDR3. The V gene's germline CDR1 is LNHNV and CDR2 YYDKDF (reference sequence). V lost 8 bases and J lost 2; bases outside the gene matches: 4. CDR3 bases: TGTGCCACCTCCAGGGACAGGGGGCCTGGAAACACCATATATTTT. It codes for CATSRDRGPGNTIYF.

The chain uses TRBV10-2 and TRBJ2-1, with D perhaps TRBD2 (7 bases). This CDR3 has 15 residues. Trimming removed 0 bases at V and 8 bases at J, with 14 bases between. Germline-derived CDR1 and CDR2 are WSHSY and SAAADI. The CDR3 DNA is TGCGCCAGCAGTGAGTCGGCGGGGGCGGGGGATGAGCAGTTCTTC. As protein: CASSESAGAGDEQFF.

The table lists this clone with a count of one. This sequence joins TRBV5-1 and TRBJ1-6; the D is unclear. The CDR3 runs to 14 residues. Trimming removed 0 bases at V and 7 bases at J, with 8 bases between. The germline V gene encodes CDR1 SGHRS and CDR2 YFSETQ. CDR3 protein: CASSLDNLNSPLHF. The CDR3 DNA sequence: TGCGCCAGCAGCTTGGACAACCTGAATTCACCCCTCCACTTT.

This clone was seen only a few times. The V and J genes are TRBV5-4 and TRBJ2-7; the match to TRBD2 covers 9 bases. This CDR3 has 15 amino acids. Losses at the gene ends were 7 bases for V and 5 bases for J; bases not matched to a gene: 13. Germline assignment: CDR1 SGHNT and CDR2 YYREEE (reference sequence). The CDR3 loop reads CASCPLRGGQHEQYV. The CDR3 DNA sequence: TGTGCCAGCTGCCCCTTGCGGGGGGGGCAACACGAGCAGTACGTC.

This clone has more than one count but fewer than ten. V is TRBV5-1 and J is TRBJ1-5; TRBD1 might be the D (6 bases). CDR1 and CDR2 (germline): SGHRS, YFSETQ. The CDR3 runs to 13 residues. Trimming removed 0 bases from V and 7 bases from J, with 8 bases in between. CDR3 protein: CASSLEGGQPQHF. The CDR3 coding sequence is TGCGCCAGCAGCTTGGAGGGGGGCCAGCCCCAGCATTTT.

This clone was observed a single time. The chain links TRBV7-2 to TRBJ2-2; D is possibly TRBD2 (5 bases). The V and J ends lost 4 bases and 0 bases respectively, with 15 bases between them. The CDR3 covers 17 residues. Germline V lookup: CDR1 SGHTA, CDR2 FQGNSA. For the CDR3, the DNA is TGTGCCAGCAGCTCCCTCCCCTCTAGCTCGAACACCGGGGAGCTGTTTTTT. Residues: CASSSLPSSSNTGELFF.

This chain joins TRBV5-1 and TRBJ2-6; D possibly uses TRBD1 or TRBD2 (5 bases each). The length of the CDR3 is 19 residues. The V end was cut by 3 bases, the J end by 0 bases, with 19 bases between. The germline gives CDR1 SGHRS, CDR2 YFSETQ. DNA for the CDR3: TGCGCCAGCAGCTGGAACGGGCCCTGGGGGAGCTCTGGGGCCAACGTCCTGACTTTC. This encodes CASSWNGPWGSSGANVLTF.

The V call is TRBV18, the J call TRBJ1-2; possibly TRBD1 for D (5 bases). Germline V CDR1 and CDR2: KGHSH, LQKENI. The CDR3 sequence is 14 residues long. Deletions cut 0 bases from V and 8 bases from J, with 13 bases between. The CDR3 loop reads CASSPPTGANGYTF. The CDR3 nucleotides are TGTGCCAGCTCACCACCGACCGGGGCGAACGGCTACACCTTC.

The genes are TRBV6-2 or TRBV6-3 and TRBJ1-2; D might be TRBD1 (5 bases). The V end was cut by 3 bases, the J end by 4 bases, with 12 bases between. CDR1 and CDR2 from the germline V gene are MNHEY and SVGEGT. The CDR3 consists of 14 residues. The CDR3 protein is CASSYQGDGYGYTF. The CDR3 DNA follows: TGTGCCAGCAGTTATCAAGGGGACGGCTATGGCTACACCTTC.

The chain couples TRBV6-5 to TRBJ1-3; D ambiguous. From germline, CDR1 is MNHEY and CDR2 SVGAGI. This CDR3 spans 11 amino acids. Trimming took off 5 bases at V and 2 bases at J, with 1 base between the two ends. This CDR3 reads CASSTGNTIYF. The CDR3, as DNA: TGTGCCAGCAGTACTGGAAACACCATATATTTT.

The chain couples TRBV6-5 to TRBJ2-3; 12 bases fit TRBD2. Trimming removed 10 bases from V and 1 base from J; junction bases left unmatched: 3. Germline lookup yields CDR1 MNHEY and CDR2 SVGAGI. The CDR3 consists of 14 residues. The CDR3 DNA reads as TGTGCCACTAGCGGGGGGGTACGCACAGATACGCAGTATTTT. Translated: CATSGGVRTDTQYF.